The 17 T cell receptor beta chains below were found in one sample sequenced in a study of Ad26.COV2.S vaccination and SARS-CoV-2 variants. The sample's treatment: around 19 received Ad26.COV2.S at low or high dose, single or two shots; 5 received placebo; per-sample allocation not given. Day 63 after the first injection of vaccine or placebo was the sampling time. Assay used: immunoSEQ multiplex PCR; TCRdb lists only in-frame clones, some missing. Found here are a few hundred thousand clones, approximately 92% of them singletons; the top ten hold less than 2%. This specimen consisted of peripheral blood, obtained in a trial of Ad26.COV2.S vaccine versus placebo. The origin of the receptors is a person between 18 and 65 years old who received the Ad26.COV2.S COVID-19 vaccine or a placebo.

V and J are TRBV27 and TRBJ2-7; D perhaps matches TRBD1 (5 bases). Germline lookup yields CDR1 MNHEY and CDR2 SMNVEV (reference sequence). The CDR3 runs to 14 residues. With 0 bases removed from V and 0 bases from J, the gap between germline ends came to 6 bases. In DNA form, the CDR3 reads TGTGCCAGCAGTTTATCAGGGGACTCCTACGAGCAGTACTTC. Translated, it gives CASSLSGDSYEQYF.

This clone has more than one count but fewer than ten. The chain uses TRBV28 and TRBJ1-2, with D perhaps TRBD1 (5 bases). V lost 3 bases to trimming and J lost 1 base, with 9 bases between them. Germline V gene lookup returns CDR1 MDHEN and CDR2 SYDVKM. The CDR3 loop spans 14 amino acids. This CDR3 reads CASSFQGFNYGYTF. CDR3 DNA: TGTGCCAGCAGTTTCCAGGGATTTAACTATGGCTACACCTTC.

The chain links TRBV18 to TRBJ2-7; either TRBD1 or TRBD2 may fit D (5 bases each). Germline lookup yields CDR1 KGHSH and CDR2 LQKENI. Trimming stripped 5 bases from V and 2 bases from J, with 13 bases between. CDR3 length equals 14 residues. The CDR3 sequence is CASSAGTVTYEQYF. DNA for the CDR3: TGTGCCAGCTCAGCCGGGACCGTTACCTACGAGCAGTACTTC.

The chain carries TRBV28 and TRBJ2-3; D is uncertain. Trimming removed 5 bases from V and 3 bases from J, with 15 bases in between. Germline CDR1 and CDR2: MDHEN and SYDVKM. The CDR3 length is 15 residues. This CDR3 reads CASSTWTIGTDTQYF. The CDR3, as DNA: TGTGCCAGCAGTACATGGACCATAGGGACAGATACGCAGTATTTT.

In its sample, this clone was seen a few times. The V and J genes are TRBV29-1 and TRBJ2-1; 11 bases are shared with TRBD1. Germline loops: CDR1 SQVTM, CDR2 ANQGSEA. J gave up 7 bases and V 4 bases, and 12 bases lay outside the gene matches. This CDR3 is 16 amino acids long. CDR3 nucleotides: TGCAGCGTTGTGGCGCTGGACAGGGGGCGTTTGAATGAGCAGTTCTTC. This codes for CSVVALDRGRLNEQFF.

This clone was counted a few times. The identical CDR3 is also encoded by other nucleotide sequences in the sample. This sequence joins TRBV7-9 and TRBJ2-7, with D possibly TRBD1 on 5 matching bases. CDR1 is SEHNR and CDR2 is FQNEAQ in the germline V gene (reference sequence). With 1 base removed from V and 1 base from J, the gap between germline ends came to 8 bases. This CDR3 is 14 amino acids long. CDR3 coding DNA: TGTGCCAGCAGCTTAGGTTCAGGGTCCTACGAGCAGTACTTC. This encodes CASSLGSGSYEQYF.

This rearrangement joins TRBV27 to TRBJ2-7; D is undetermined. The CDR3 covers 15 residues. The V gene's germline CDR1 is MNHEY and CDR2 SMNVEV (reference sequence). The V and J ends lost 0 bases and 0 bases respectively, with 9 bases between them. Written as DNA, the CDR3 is TGTGCCAGCAGTTTATCGGGTTTTAGCTCCTACGAGCAGTACTTC. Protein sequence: CASSLSGFSSYEQYF.

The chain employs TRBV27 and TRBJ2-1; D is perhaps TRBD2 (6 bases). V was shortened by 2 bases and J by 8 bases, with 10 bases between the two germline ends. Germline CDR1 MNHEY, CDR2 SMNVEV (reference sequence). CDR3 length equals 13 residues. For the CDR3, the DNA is TGTGCCAGCAGTTTACTAGCGTCGGATGAGCAGTTCTTC. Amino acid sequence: CASSLLASDEQFF.

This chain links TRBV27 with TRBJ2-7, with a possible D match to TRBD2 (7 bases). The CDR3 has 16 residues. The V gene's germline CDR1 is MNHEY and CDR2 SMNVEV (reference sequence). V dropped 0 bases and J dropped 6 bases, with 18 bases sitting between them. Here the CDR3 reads CASSLSGGGPPGEQYF. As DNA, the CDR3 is TGTGCCAGCAGTTTATCGGGCGGGGGCCCGCCCGGCGAGCAGTACTTC.

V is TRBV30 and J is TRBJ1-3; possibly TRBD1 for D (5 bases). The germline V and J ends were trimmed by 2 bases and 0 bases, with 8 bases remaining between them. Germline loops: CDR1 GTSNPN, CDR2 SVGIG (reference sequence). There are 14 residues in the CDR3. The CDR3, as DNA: TGTGCCTGGAGTCCAGGGAGCTCTGGAAACACCATATATTTT. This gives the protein CAWSPGSSGNTIYF.

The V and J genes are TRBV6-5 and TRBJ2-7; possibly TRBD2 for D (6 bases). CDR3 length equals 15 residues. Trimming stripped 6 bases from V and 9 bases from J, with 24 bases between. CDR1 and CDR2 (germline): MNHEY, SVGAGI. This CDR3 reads CASRDLTGTAGVQYF. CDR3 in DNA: TGTGCCAGCAGAGACCTTACCGGGACTGCTGGCGTGCAGTACTTC.

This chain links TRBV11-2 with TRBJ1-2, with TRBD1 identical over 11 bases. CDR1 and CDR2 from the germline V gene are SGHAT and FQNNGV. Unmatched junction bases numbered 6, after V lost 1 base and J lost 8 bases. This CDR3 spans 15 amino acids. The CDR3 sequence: CASSLVGTGGYGYTF. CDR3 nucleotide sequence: TGTGCCAGCAGCTTAGTGGGGACAGGGGGGTACGGCTACACCTTC.

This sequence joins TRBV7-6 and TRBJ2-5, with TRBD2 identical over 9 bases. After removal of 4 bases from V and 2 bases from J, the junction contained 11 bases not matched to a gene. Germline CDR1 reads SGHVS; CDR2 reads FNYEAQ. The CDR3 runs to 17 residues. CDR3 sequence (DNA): TGTGCCAGCAGCTCCTTCTGGGGAGCGGGGGGACAAGAGACCCAGTACTTC. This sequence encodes CASSSFWGAGGQETQYF. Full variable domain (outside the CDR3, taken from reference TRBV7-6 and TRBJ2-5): GAGVSQSPRYKVTKRGQDVALRCDPISGHVSLYWYRQALGQGPEFLTYFNYEAQQDKSGLPNDRFSAERPEGSISTLTIQRTEQRDSAMYRCASSSFWGAGGQETQYFGPGTRLLVL.

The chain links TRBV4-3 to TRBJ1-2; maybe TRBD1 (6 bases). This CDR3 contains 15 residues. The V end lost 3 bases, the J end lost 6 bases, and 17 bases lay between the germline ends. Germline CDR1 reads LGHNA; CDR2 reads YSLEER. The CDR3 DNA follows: TGCGCCAGCAGCCAGGAGTTCAGGGGTGGAGATGGCTACACCTTC. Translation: CASSQEFRGGDGYTF.

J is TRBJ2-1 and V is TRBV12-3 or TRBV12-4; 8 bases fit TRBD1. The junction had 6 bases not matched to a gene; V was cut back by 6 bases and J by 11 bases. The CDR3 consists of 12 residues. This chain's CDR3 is CASSPDRAQQFF. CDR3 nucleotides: TGTGCCAGCAGCCCGGACAGGGCCCAGCAGTTCTTC.

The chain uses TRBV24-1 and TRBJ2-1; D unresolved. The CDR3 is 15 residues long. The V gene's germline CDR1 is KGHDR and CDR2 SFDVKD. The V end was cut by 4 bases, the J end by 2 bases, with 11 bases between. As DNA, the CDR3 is TGTGCCACCAGTGACTCCCGGGTCCCCTACAATGAGCAGTTCTTC. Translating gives CATSDSRVPYNEQFF.

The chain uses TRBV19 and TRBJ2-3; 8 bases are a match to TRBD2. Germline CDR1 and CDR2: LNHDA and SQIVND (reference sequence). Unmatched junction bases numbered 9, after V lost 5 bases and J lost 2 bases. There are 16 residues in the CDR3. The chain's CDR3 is CASSSGGARFTDTQYF. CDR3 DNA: TGTGCCAGTAGTTCCGGGGGGGCCAGGTTCACAGATACGCAGTATTTT.